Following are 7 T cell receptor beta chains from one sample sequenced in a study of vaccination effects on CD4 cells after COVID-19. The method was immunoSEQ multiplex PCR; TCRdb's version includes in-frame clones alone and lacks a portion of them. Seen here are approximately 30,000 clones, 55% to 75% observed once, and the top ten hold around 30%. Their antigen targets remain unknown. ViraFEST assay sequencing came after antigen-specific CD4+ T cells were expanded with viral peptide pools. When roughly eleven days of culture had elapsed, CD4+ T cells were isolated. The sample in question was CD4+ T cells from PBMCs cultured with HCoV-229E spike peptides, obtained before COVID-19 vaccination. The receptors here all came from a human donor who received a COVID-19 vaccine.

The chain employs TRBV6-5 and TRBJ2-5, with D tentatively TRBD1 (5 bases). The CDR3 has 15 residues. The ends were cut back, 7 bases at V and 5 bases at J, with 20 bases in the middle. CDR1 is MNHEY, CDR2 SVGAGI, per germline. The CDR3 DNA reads TGTGCCAGCAACCCCCTAGGGGTTGGACCCGAGACCCAGTACTTC. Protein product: CASNPLGVGPETQYF.

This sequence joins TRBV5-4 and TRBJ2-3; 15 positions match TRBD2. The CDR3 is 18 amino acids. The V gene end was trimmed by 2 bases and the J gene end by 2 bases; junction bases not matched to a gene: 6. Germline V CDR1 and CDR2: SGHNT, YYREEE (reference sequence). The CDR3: CASSLLGLAGGHTDTQYF. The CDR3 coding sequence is TGTGCCAGCAGCTTACTGGGACTAGCGGGGGGACACACAGATACGCAGTATTTT. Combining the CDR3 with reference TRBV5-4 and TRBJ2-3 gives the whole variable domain ETGVTQSPTHLIKTRGQQVTLRCSSQSGHNTVSWYQQALGQGPQFIFQYYREEENGRGNFPPRFSGLQFPNYSSELNVNALELDDSALYLCASSLLGLAGGHTDTQYFGPGTRLTVL.

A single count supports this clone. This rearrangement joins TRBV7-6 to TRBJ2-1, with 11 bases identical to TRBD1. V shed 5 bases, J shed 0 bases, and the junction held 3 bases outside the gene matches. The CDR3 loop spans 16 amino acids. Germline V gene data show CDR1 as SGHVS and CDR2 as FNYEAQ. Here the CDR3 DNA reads TGTGCCAGCAGCGCGGGACAGGGGGGCTCCTACAATGAGCAGTTCTTC. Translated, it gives CASSAGQGGSYNEQFF.

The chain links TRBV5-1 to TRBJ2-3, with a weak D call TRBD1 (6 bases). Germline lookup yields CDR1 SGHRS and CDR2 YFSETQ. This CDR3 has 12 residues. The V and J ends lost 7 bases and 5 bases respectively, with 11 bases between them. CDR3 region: CASASRGDTQYF. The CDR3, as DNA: TGCGCCAGCGCCTCCAGGGGAGATACGCAGTATTTT. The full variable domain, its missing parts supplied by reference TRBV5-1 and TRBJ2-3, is KAGVTQTPRYLIKTRGQQVTLSCSPISGHRSVSWYQQTPGQGLQFLFEYFSETQRNKGNFPGRFSGRQFSNSRSEMNVSTLELGDSALYLCASASRGDTQYFGPGTRLTVL.

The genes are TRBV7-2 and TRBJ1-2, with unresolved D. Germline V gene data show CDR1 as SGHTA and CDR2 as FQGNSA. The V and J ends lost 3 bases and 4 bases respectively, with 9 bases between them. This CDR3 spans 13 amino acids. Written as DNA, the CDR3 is TGTGCCAGCAGCTTCACCGGGGTCTATGGCTACACCTTC. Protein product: CASSFTGVYGYTF.

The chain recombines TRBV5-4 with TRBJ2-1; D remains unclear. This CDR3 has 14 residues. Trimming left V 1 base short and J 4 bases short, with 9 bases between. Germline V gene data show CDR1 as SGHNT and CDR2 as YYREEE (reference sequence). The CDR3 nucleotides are TGTGCCAGCAGCTTGACGGGTAGATACAATGAGCAGTTCTTC. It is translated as CASSLTGRYNEQFF.

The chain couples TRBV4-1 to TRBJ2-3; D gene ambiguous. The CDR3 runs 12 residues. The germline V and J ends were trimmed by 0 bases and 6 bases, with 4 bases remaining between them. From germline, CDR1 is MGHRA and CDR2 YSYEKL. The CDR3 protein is CASSQESDTQYF. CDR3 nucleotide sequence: TGCGCCAGCAGCCAAGAGTCCGATACGCAGTATTTT.